Listed below are T cell receptor beta chains from one sample, sequenced in a study of graft-versus-host responses after intestinal transplantation. Using immunoSEQ multiplex PCR, the repertoire was profiled, and TCRdb retains in-frame clones only, with some absent. The sample includes about 25,000 clones, around 94% seen only once; the top ten take around 0.82%. Sample: PBMCs, taken roughly 29 days after intestinal transplant. These receptors were taken from a human patient who received an intestinal transplant, so some T cells may come from the graft donor. Both conserved end residues are part of each CDR3. A D gene is named only where the DNA matches it firmly. Rows give clone size only sometimes, using once, few, many, or a class for an expanded clone.

V	size	J	D	DNA	CDR3
TRBV11-2	-	TRBJ2-1	TRBD1	TGTGCCAGCTCCTTCGGGACAGGGTCCAGAGAGCAGTTCTTC	CASSFGTGSREQFF
TRBV4-2	-	TRBJ2-7	-	TGTGCCAGCAGCCATGGTGGGGTAGGAGAGTACGAGCAGTACTTC	CASSHGGVGEYEQYF
TRBV30	-	TRBJ2-5	-	TGTGCCTGGAGCCGGTTAGGGGAGACCCAGTACTTC	CAWSRLGETQYF
TRBV11-2	-	TRBJ2-7	TRBD1	TGTGCCAGCAGCGGGACAGGGGTTTCCTACGAGCAGTACTTC	CASSGTGVSYEQYF
TRBV6-6	-	TRBJ1-1	TRBD1	TGTGCCAGCAGTCTGACAGGGGGCTTGAACGGCACTGAAGCTTTCTTT	CASSLTGGLNGTEAFF
TRBV4-3	-	TRBJ2-1	TRBD1	TGCGCCAGCAGCCCAGACAGGGTAAATTGGAATGAGCAGTTCTTC	CASSPDRVNWNEQFF
TRBV5-1	-	TRBJ1-1	-	TGCGCCAGCAGAGGGGTGAGCACTGAAGCTTTCTTT	CASRGVSTEAFF
TRBV5-6	-	TRBJ2-1	-	TGTGCCAGCAGGGGCTACAATGAGCAGTTCTTC	CASRGYNEQFF
TRBV6-1	-	TRBJ1-6	-	TGTGCCAGCAGTGACATCACTACCTATAATTCACCCCTCCACTTT	CASSDITTYNSPLHF
TRBV9	-	TRBJ1-1	-	TGTGCCAGCAGCGTAGGGGAAAACACTGAAGCTTTCTTT	CASSVGENTEAFF
TRBV2	-	TRBJ1-5	TRBD1	TGTGCCAGCAGTTCACCCCAGGGGGCTGAGAATCAGCCCCAGCATTTT	CASSSPQGAENQPQHF
TRBV7-9	-	TRBJ1-6	-	TGTGCCAGCAGCTTACAGGGGAAGGATTCACCCCTCCACTTT	CASSLQGKDSPLHF
TRBV27	-	TRBJ2-1	TRBD1	TGTGCCAGCAGTTCCGGACAGGGATCCTACAATGAGCAGTTCTTC	CASSSGQGSYNEQFF
TRBV5-1	-	TRBJ2-7	TRBD1	TGCGCCAGCAGCTTGGACAGGGGGTACGAGCAGTACTTC	CASSLDRGYEQYF
TRBV7-3	-	TRBJ2-2	-	TGTGCCAGCAGCCAAGACGATATCTCCGGGGAGCTGTTTTTT	CASSQDDISGELFF
TRBV9	-	TRBJ1-1	-	TGTGCCAGCAGCAGACGACAGGACACTGAAGCTTTCTTT	CASSRRQDTEAFF
TRBV6-1	-	TRBJ1-5	-	TGTGCCAGCAGTGCCCTGGGTAATCAGCCCCAGCATTTT	CASSALGNQPQHF
TRBV27	-	TRBJ1-5	-	TGTGCCAGCAGTTTATTAGCGGGTCAGCCCCAGCATTTT	CASSLLAGQPQHF
TRBV11-2	-	TRBJ1-3	TRBD1	TGTGCCAGCAGCTTTGGGACAGGGGCCTACTCTGGAAACACCATATATTTT	CASSFGTGAYSGNTIYF
TRBV10-1	-	TRBJ2-3	TRBD2	TGCGCCAGACCATGCCCTTATGGGGGGGGAGGGGGCACAGATACGCAGTATTTT	CARPCPYGGGGGTDTQYF
TRBV5-1	-	TRBJ2-5	TRBD1	TGCGCCAGCAGCTTGGCTGGGTTCCAGGGGGCCCAGTACTTC	CASSLAGFQGAQYF
TRBV5-4	-	TRBJ2-2	-	TGTGCCAGCAGCTACAGGGTTAACACCGGGGAGCTGTTTTTT	CASSYRVNTGELFF
TRBV5-5	-	TRBJ2-7	-	TGTGCCAGCAGCTCGGACGGTTCCTACGAGCAGTACTTC	CASSSDGSYEQYF
TRBV11-2	-	TRBJ2-7	-	TGTGCCAGCAGCTTAGCACCGGGACTTCTCGAGCAGTACTTC	CASSLAPGLLEQYF
TRBV5-1	-	TRBJ2-3	-	TGCGCCAGCAGCCCTACAGGGGTAGGGGGGGCAGATACGCAGTATTTT	CASSPTGVGGADTQYF
TRBV6-6	-	TRBJ2-1	-	TGTGCCAGCAGTTATGCGGAGGGTGAGCAGTTCTTC	CASSYAEGEQFF
TRBV7-2	-	TRBJ2-7	-	TGTGCCAGCAGCTCCCTTGGAGGCGAGCAGTACTTC	CASSSLGGEQYF
TRBV28	-	TRBJ2-2	TRBD2	TGTGCCAGCAGTTTCCTTCTCAAGCGGGAGATATGGAACGGGGAGCTGTTTTTT	CASSFLLKREIWNGELFF
TRBV29-1	-	TRBJ1-2	-	TGCAGCGCTGATGCTGTTGAACCGGGCGGATATGGCTACACCTTC	CSADAVEPGGYGYTF
TRBV30	-	TRBJ1-1	-	TGTGCCTGGAGTGCGGTCATCACTGAAGCTTTCTTT	CAWSAVITEAFF
TRBV7-2	-	TRBJ1-2	-	TGTGCCAGCAGCTTAGACCGGGTTCGGAAAAACTATGGCTACACCTTC	CASSLDRVRKNYGYTF
TRBV18	-	TRBJ1-1	-	TGTGCCAGCTCACCTAACAGCTACACTGAAGCTTTCTTT	CASSPNSYTEAFF
TRBV19	-	TRBJ1-1	-	TGTGCCAGTAGTCGGGCTCCTGAGGATGTTAACACTGAAGCTTTCTTT	CASSRAPEDVNTEAFF
TRBV10-3	-	TRBJ1-2	TRBD1	TGTGCCATCAGCTTCGACAGGGGCTATGGCTACACCTTC	CAISFDRGYGYTF
TRBV5-1	-	TRBJ2-7	-	TGCGCCAGCAGCTTGGTAGGGACTCCGAACTACGAGCAGTACTTC	CASSLVGTPNYEQYF
TRBV2	-	TRBJ1-1	-	TGTGCCAGCAGTGAGGCCTACACTGAAGCTTTCTTT	CASSEAYTEAFF
TRBV15	-	TRBJ2-3	-	TGTGCCACCAGCGTCCGAGAGAATACGCAGTATTTT	CATSVRENTQYF
TRBV5-1	-	TRBJ2-3	-	TGCGCCAGCAGCTTGGTGGCAGCTAGCACAGATACGCAGTATTTT	CASSLVAASTDTQYF
TRBV5-5	-	TRBJ1-5	-	TGTGCCAGCAGCCCTGGTGACACCCTTGTGGATCAGCCCCAGCATTTT	CASSPGDTLVDQPQHF
TRBV5-4	once	TRBJ2-7	-	TGTGCCAGCAGCTTGGAAGGGACCTTCTACGAGCAGTACTTC	CASSLEGTFYEQYF
TRBV2	-	TRBJ1-1	-	TGTGCCAGCAGGGACTACCGCGGAGGGGCGCTGAACACTGAAGCTTTCTTT	CASRDYRGGALNTEAFF
TRBV6-5	-	TRBJ1-1	-	TGTGCCAGCCTAGCAGGGCCGAACACTGAAGCTTTCTTT	CASLAGPNTEAFF
TRBV7-2	once	TRBJ2-5	TRBD2	TGTGCCAGCAGCTTAGGGGGGGCGGGGGGCCAAGAGACCCAGTACTTC	CASSLGGAGGQETQYF
TRBV27	-	TRBJ2-1	-	TGTGCCAGCAGTTGGTCGAGAAGGGGCAGGGGAAATGAGCAGTTCTTC	CASSWSRRGRGNEQFF
TRBV5-1	-	TRBJ2-7	-	TGCGCCAGCAAGCTCAATCGGGACTTTTACGAGCAGTACTTC	CASKLNRDFYEQYF
TRBV28	-	TRBJ2-5	-	TGTGCCAGCAGTTGGGTGGGGGCTCAGGAGACCCAGTACTTC	CASSWVGAQETQYF
TRBV5-1	-	TRBJ1-2	-	TGCGCCAGCAGCCCGACACTATGTATCGACAGAATCTCCCCTTATGGAGCTAACTATGGCTACACCTTC	CASSPTLCIDRISPYGANYGYTF
TRBV5-6	-	TRBJ2-3	TRBD2	TGTGCCAGCAGCTTGGGGAGACTAGCTAGCACAGATACGCAGTATTTT	CASSLGRLASTDTQYF
TRBV7-6	-	TRBJ2-1	TRBD2	TGTGCCAGCAGCTTAATCGGTAGCGGGAGGGCCGGTGAGCAGTTCTTC	CASSLIGSGRAGEQFF
TRBV27	-	TRBJ1-6	-	TGTGCCAGCAGTTTATCCGGGGAAGGGATCTCCTATAATTCACCCCTCCACTTT	CASSLSGEGISYNSPLHF
TRBV6-5	-	TRBJ2-1	-	TGTGCCAGCAGTTACGATCCCAGAGAGTACAATGAGCAGTTCTTC	CASSYDPREYNEQFF
TRBV2	-	TRBJ2-3	-	TGTGCCAGCAGTGAATGGCCGGGTTCAGATACGCAGTATTTT	CASSEWPGSDTQYF
TRBV19	-	TRBJ2-7	-	TGTGCCAGTAGTATCGGGGGAGTTGGGTCCTACGAGCAGTACTTC	CASSIGGVGSYEQYF
TRBV27	-	TRBJ2-7	TRBD1	TGTGCCAGCAGCCACTGGAGACAGGGCTACGAGCAGTACTTC	CASSHWRQGYEQYF
TRBV9	-	TRBJ1-4	-	TGTGCCAGCAGCGTACAGGGCAGTATCGGTGAAAAACTGTTTTTT	CASSVQGSIGEKLFF
TRBV6-5	once	TRBJ1-5	TRBD1	TGTGCCAGCAGTTGGACAGGGGGCAATCAGCCCCAGCATTTT	CASSWTGGNQPQHF
TRBV19	-	TRBJ2-3	-	TGTGCCAGTAGTATAGGACAGGGCACAGATACGCAGTATTTT	CASSIGQGTDTQYF
TRBV27	-	TRBJ1-1	TRBD1	TGTGCCAGCAGTTCGGACAGGGGGAGAACCCCGAAAGCTTTCTTT	CASSSDRGRTPKAFF
TRBV2	-	TRBJ2-7	-	TGTGCCAGCAGTGACGGTCAGCCTTACGAGCAGTACTTC	CASSDGQPYEQYF